One and the same sample provided the 11 T cell receptor beta chains below, sequenced in a study of blood T cell repertoires in COVID-19. TCRdb's copy holds only in-frame clones and misses some; the assay was immunoSEQ multiplex PCR. The sample yields under 300,000 clones, more than 75% seen once. Sequenced: peripheral blood. These receptor sequences come from a woman between 65 and 79 years old with active or convalescent COVID-19.

This chain links TRBV18 with TRBJ2-1, with 8 bases lining up with TRBD2. V lost 0 bases, J lost 0 bases, and 4 bases stayed unmatched. Germline CDR1 is KGHSH and CDR2 is LQKENI. There are 17 residues in the CDR3. CDR3 coding DNA: TGTGCCAGCTCACCACCGCGGGGGGTTAGCTCCTACAATGAGCAGTTCTTC. It yields the protein CASSPPRGVSSYNEQFF.

The chain recombines TRBV21-1 with TRBJ2-3; TRBD2 is the table's D call and was not checked against the DNA. TRBV21-1 is given as a pseudogene. CDR3 length equals 17 residues. In nucleotides, the CDR3 is TGTGCCAGCAGCACCCCGACGGGACTCAAGCACACAGATACGCAGTATTTT. It translates to CASSTPTGLKHTDTQYF.

The chain recombines TRBV6-5 with TRBJ1-2, with a possible D match to TRBD1 (5 bases). From germline, CDR1 is MNHEY and CDR2 SVGAGI. This CDR3 comprises 16 residues. Trimming removed 0 bases at V and 4 bases at J, with 15 bases between. The CDR3 sequence is CASSYSWQDRGYGYTF. Here the CDR3 DNA reads TGTGCCAGCAGTTACTCGTGGCAGGATAGGGGCTATGGCTACACCTTC.

J is TRBJ1-4 and V is TRBV5-4; TRBD1 is a possible D gene (5 bases). Trimming took 5 bases from V and 6 from J, leaving 11 bases between them. The CDR3 extends over 13 amino acids. Germline CDR1 reads SGHNT; CDR2 reads YYREEE (reference sequence). CDR3 amino acids: CASRYIGDEKLFF. Written as DNA, the CDR3 is TGTGCCAGCAGATACATAGGGGATGAAAAACTGTTTTTT.

DNA of the CDR3: TGTGCCAGCAGCTTAGCCCGGACAGGGGGGGGGACCCAGTACTTC. Translation: CASSLARTGGGTQYF. V usage is TRBV7-8 and J usage is TRBJ2-5, with 10 nucleotides matching TRBD1. Trimming cost V 0 bases and J 7 bases; bases outside gene matches: 5. The germline gives CDR1 SGHVS, CDR2 FQNEAQ. The CDR3 is 15 amino acids. The variable domain in full, completed from reference TRBV7-8 and TRBJ2-5, reads GAGVSQSPRYKVAKRGQDVALRCDPISGHVSLFWYQQALGQGPEFLTYFQNEAQLDKSGLPSDRFFAERPEGSVSTLKIQRTQQEDSAVYLCASSLARTGGGTQYFGPGTRLLVL.

The chain has TRBV6-5 and TRBJ1-1; D is unclear. Trimming pared 7 bases from V and 4 bases from J, leaving 13 bases between. This CDR3 comprises 13 residues. The germline V gene encodes CDR1 MNHEY and CDR2 SVGAGI. Here the CDR3 reads CASNPNEGTEAFF. The CDR3 DNA reads as TGTGCCAGCAATCCCAACGAGGGCACTGAAGCTTTCTTT.

V is TRBV15 and J is TRBJ2-5; 7 bases are shared with TRBD2. V gave up 3 bases and J gave up 7 bases; unmatched junction bases: 5. The CDR3 is made up of 13 amino acids. Germline V gene lookup returns CDR1 LNHNV and CDR2 YYDKDF (reference sequence). This CDR3 reads CATSSVWEGTQYF. CDR3 DNA sequence: TGTGCCACCAGCAGCGTGTGGGAGGGGACCCAGTACTTC.

This chain joins TRBV6-5 and TRBJ1-1; D not resolved. This CDR3 is 16 amino acids long. Germline CDR1 reads MNHEY; CDR2 reads SVGAGI. V was shortened by 1 base and J by 3 bases, with 15 bases between the two germline ends. CDR3 sequence reads: CASSYWRAGRDTEAFF. For the CDR3, the DNA is TGTGCCAGCAGTTACTGGAGGGCGGGGAGAGACACTGAAGCTTTCTTT.

The chain combines TRBV2 with TRBJ1-5; 8 bases align to TRBD1. Germline assignment: CDR1 SNHLY and CDR2 FYNNEI. The CDR3 is 15 residues long. The ends lost 6 bases at V and 1 base at J; junction bases unmatched: 5. CDR3 protein: CASRIDRGSNQPQHF. The CDR3 DNA reads as TGTGCCAGCAGAATCGACAGGGGCAGCAATCAGCCCCAGCATTTT.

The chain carries TRBV5-6 and TRBJ2-2, with 8 bases that match TRBD1. There are 14 residues in the CDR3. Germline CDR1 reads SGHDT; CDR2 reads YYEEEE. J was trimmed by 6 bases and V by 5 bases; bases with no gene match: 6. CDR3 residues: CASRLETGAGELFF. The CDR3 bases are TGTGCCAGCAGACTAGAGACAGGGGCCGGGGAGCTGTTTTTT. The full variable domain, rest sourced from reference TRBV5-6 and TRBJ2-2, is DAGVTQSPTHLIKTRGQQVTLRCSPKSGHDTVSWYQQALGQGPQFIFQYYEEEERQRGNFPDRFSGHQFPNYSSELNVNALLLGDSALYLCASRLETGAGELFFGEGSRLTVL.

The rearrangement joins TRBV18 to TRBJ1-1, with D possibly being TRBD1 (6 bases). V was cut by 5 bases and J by 1 base, with 17 bases left in between. CDR1 KGHSH and CDR2 LQKENI come from the germline V gene. This CDR3 comprises 16 residues. CDR3 DNA sequence: TGTGCCAGCTCAGACGGACCCAGAGGGGGGAACACTGAAGCTTTCTTT. Translating gives CASSDGPRGGNTEAFF.